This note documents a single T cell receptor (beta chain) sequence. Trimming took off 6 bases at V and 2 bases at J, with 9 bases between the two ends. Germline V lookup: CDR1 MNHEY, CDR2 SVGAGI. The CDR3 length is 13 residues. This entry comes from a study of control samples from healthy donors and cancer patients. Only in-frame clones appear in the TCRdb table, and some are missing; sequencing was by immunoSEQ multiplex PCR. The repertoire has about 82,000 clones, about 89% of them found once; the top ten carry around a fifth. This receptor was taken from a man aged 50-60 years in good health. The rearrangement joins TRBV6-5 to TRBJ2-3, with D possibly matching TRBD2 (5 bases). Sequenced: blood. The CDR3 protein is CASRSGFTDTQYF. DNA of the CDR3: TGTGCCAGCAGAAGCGGATTCACAGATACGCAGTATTTT.